The sequence of this T cell receptor (beta chain) was determined in a study of TIL therapy for anti-PD-1-resistant metastatic lung cancer. At the level of the study: Most patients had lung adenocarcinoma; a few tumors were EGFR-mutant, two ALK-rearranged; half smoked currently or formerly.

Sequencing used immunoSEQ v3. Only in-frame clones appear in the TCRdb table, and some are missing; sequencing was by immunoSEQ multiplex PCR. The repertoire holds 25,000 to 30,000 clones, with less than 65% as singletons. Study-level findings and limits: Compared with baseline intratumoral T cells, expanded TIL cultures were more clonal and less diverse (roughly 6% vs 31%). Many TIL product clones were absent from baseline tumor, suggesting clonal contraction.

The CDR3 is made up of 15 amino acids. The V and J ends lost 6 bases and 4 bases, in that order; junction bases with no gene match: 10. The germline gives CDR1 MNHNY, CDR2 SVGAGI (reference sequence). A few counts support this clone. Its target is not known. Regarding time point: pre-treatment sample, taken before nivolumab and TIL therapy. Tumor tissue came from excised metastases, mostly pleural nodules or supraclavicular lymph nodes. Tumors were harvested before any PD-1/PD-L1 blockade. The clonotype originates from a woman aged 30-79 years with non-small cell lung cancer. The sequenced sample was tumor tissue, obtained at baseline. The V gene is TRBV6-6, the J gene TRBJ1-2, with 8 positions matching TRBD1. Here the CDR3 reads CASRQGQGGFYGYTF. DNA for the CDR3: TGTGCCAGCAGGCAAGGACAGGGAGGGTTCTATGGCTACACCTTC.